Given below is one T cell receptor beta chain in context. This specimen comes from a study of blood T cell repertoires in COVID-19. Study as a whole: The United States, Italy and Spain provided the acute and convalescent COVID-19 samples.

J lost 7 bases, V lost 4 bases, and 13 bases had no gene match. Per germline, CDR1 MDHEN and CDR2 SYDVKM. The CDR3 loop spans 16 amino acids. Repertoires were generated with immunoSEQ multiplex PCR, while TCRdb's copy carries only in-frame clones and drops some. Among 300,000 to 350,000 clones listed, about 83% were seen once. The V and J genes are TRBV28 and TRBJ2-1; 7 bases agree with TRBD1. Sequences were obtained from peripheral blood. The receptor was derived from a man aged 30 to 45 with active or convalescent COVID-19. This CDR3 reads CASSSPPTGVRNEQFF. The DNA for the CDR3 is TGTGCCAGCAGTTCACCGCCCACAGGGGTTAGGAATGAGCAGTTCTTC.